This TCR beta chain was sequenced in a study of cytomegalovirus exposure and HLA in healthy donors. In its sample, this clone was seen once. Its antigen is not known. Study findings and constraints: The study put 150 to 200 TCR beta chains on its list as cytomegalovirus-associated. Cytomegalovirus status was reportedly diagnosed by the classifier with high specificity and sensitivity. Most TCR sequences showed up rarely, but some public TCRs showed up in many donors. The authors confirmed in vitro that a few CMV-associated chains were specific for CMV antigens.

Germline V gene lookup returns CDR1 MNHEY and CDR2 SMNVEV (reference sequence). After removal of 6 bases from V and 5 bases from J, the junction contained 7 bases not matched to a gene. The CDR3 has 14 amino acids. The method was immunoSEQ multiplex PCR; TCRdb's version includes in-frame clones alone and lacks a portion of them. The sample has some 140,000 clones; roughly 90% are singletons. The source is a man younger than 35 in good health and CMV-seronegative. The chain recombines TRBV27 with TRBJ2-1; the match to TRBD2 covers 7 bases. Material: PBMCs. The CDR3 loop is CASRGAGRHNEQFF. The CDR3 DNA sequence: TGTGCCAGCAGGGGAGCGGGGAGGCACAATGAGCAGTTCTTC.